The entry below describes one TCR beta chain. These data come from a study of cytomegalovirus exposure and HLA in healthy donors. The CDR3 spans 15 residues. The J segment lost 7 bases and the V segment lost 2 bases, leaving 6 bases of the junction unmatched. Germline V gene lookup returns CDR1 MNHEY and CDR2 SMNVEV (reference sequence). 13 Jbeta primers and 60 Vbeta primers were used for the PCR. Only in-frame clones appear in the TCRdb table, and some are missing; sequencing was by immunoSEQ multiplex PCR. The data show about 130,000 clones, over 80% seen once. Input material: PBMCs. The receptor's source is a boy aged 5 to 17 in good health and CMV-seronegative. The J gene is TRBJ1-4, the V gene TRBV27; 8 bases align to TRBD1. CDR3 nucleotide sequence: TGTGCCAGCAGTTTAGGAGCAGGGGGCGGTGAAAAACTGTTTTTT. This translates into CASSLGAGGGEKLFF.